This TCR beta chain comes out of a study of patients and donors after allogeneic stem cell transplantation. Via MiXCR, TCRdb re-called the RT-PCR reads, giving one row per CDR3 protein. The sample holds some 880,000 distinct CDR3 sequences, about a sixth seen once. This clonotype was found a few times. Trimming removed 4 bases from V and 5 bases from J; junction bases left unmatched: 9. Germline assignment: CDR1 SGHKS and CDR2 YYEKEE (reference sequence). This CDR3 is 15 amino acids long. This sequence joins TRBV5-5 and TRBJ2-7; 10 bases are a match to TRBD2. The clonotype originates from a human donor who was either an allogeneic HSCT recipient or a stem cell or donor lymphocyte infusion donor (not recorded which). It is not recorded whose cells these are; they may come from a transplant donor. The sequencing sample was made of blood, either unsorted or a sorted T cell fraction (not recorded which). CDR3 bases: TGTGCCAGCAGCCCTTTAGCGGGAGGCCCCAACGAGCAGTACTTC. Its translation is CASSPLAGGPNEQYF. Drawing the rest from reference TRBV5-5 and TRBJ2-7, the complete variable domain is DAGVTQSPTHLIKTRGQQVTLRCSPISGHKSVSWYQQVLGQGPQFIFQYYEKEERGRGNFPDRFSARQFPNYSSELNVNALLLGDSALYLCASSPLAGGPNEQYFGPGTRLTVT.